The clone carrying this TCR beta chain was recorded many times. The germline V gene encodes CDR1 SNHLY and CDR2 FYNNEI. Trimming cost V 6 bases and J 0 bases; bases outside gene matches: 3. This CDR3 contains 14 residues. The sample is drawn from a study of metastatic and nonmetastatic thyroid tumors. No patient received treatment before thyroid surgery. TCRdb redid the clone calls on the PCR reads using MiXCR. The table shows roughly 58,000 clones, with less than 5% occurring only once. Specimen: blood. The receptor was derived from a female donor with papillary thyroid cancer or a benign thyroid nodule (not recorded which). Some clones in this sample may be carry-over from other donors' samples. This chain uses TRBV2 with TRBJ2-3; 7 positions agree with TRBD1. The CDR3 spells CASRGQISTDTQYF. CDR3 coding DNA: TGTGCCAGCAGGGGACAGATTAGCACAGATACGCAGTATTTT.